A selection of T cell receptor beta chains follows, all from one sample in a study of a mutant IDH1 vaccine in newly diagnosed glioma. Their target antigens are unknown. Measured with immunoSEQ multiplex PCR; TCRdb has only the in-frame clones, and not every one. The data show approximately 80,000 clones, 80% to 90% seen once. The sample in question was PBMCs, obtained from a glioma patient whose treatment included an IDH1 peptide vaccine. Source of these receptors: a man aged 35 to 55 with glioma. The CDR3 runs from the conserved cysteine through the conserved F or W. The order of the fields is clone size, V gene, D gene, J gene, CDR3 DNA, CDR3 protein. The D gene is left open where the match is weak. Size is omitted from some rows. Given values are once, few, many or a class for expanded clones.

.	TRBV6-5	.	TRBJ1-2	TGTGCCAGCAGCGCCTATGGGGATCCCAATTATGGCTACACCTTC	CASSAYGDPNYGYTF
.	TRBV7-9	.	TRBJ2-1	TGTGCCAGCAGTCGACAGGTTGACGAGCAGTTCTTC	CASSRQVDEQFF
.	TRBV11-2	TRBD1	TRBJ1-6	TGTGCCAGCAGTCAAGGGACAGGATATAATTCACCCCTCCACTTT	CASSQGTGYNSPLHF
.	TRBV11-2	.	TRBJ2-1	TGTGCCAGCAGCTTAGATCTAAGCAGCTCCTACAATGAGCAGTTCTTC	CASSLDLSSSYNEQFF
few	TRBV11-2	.	TRBJ2-7	TGTGCCAGCAGCTCCCTGAGTGTGGGGGGCGAAAACTTC	CASSSLSVGGENF
.	TRBV7-2	.	TRBJ1-5	TGTGCCAGCAGCTATCGACAGAATCAGCCCCAGCATTTT	CASSYRQNQPQHF
once	TRBV5-4	TRBD1	TRBJ2-7	TGTGCCAGCAGCCCCGTCCGGGACAGGGGGCATGAGCAGTACTTC	CASSPVRDRGHEQYF
.	TRBV5-1	TRBD1	TRBJ2-2	TGCGCCAGCAGCCCGGGACAGGGTATGGGGGAGCTGTTTTTT	CASSPGQGMGELFF
.	TRBV6-5	.	TRBJ1-2	TGTGCCAGCAGCACAAGGCGGACGGGAAACTATGGCTACACCTTC	CASSTRRTGNYGYTF
few	TRBV4-1	TRBD2	TRBJ2-1	TGCGCCAGCAGCCCTTCCGCGGGAGAGGGGAGCAATGAGCAGTTCTTC	CASSPSAGEGSNEQFF